The 12 T cell receptor beta chains listed next were all sequenced from one sample in a study of CD8 T cells in ankylosing spondylitis. MiXCR, applied by TCRdb to the 5' RACE reads, yields one record per CDR3 protein. The sample lists about 190,000 distinct CDR3 sequences, 13% occurring once. Source material: blood, either unsorted or a sorted T cell fraction (not recorded which). These receptors were collected from a female donor with ankylosing spondylitis or in good health (not recorded which).

As concerns this clonotype: A much larger clonotype is one base distant, so this may be a read error. The chain combines TRBV10-3 with TRBJ1-6; TRBD1 is a possible D gene (5 bases). V lost 6 bases to trimming and J lost 0 bases, with 12 bases between them. CDR1 is ENHRY, CDR2 SYGVKD, per germline. The CDR3 is 16 residues long. CDR3 sequence (DNA): TGTGCCATCAGCCCCGGGGGAAACTCCTATAATTCACCCCTCCACTTT. Translation: CAISPGGNSYNSPLHF.

The chain combines TRBV6-1 with TRBJ2-1, with a tentative D call TRBD1 (5 bases). This CDR3 is built from 14 residues. Trimming removed 1 base from V and 4 bases from J, with 8 bases in between. Germline CDR1 and CDR2: MNHNS and SASEGT. The CDR3 protein is CASSEETAYNEQFF. Written as DNA, the CDR3 is TGTGCCAGCAGTGAAGAGACAGCTTACAATGAGCAGTTCTTC.

There are many counts of this clonotype. This sequence joins TRBV6-5 and TRBJ2-3; possible D gene TRBD1, 6 bases. The CDR3 is 14 residues long. Germline CDR1 MNHEY, CDR2 SVGAGI. V was pared by 2 bases and J by 2 bases, with 8 bases between. The CDR3 is CASSYQGFTDTQYF. The CDR3 region has the DNA TGTGCCAGCAGTTACCAGGGGTTCACAGATACGCAGTATTTT.

This clonotype was seen repeatedly, ten times or more. The V gene is TRBV20-1, the J gene TRBJ2-7; 9 bases fit TRBD1. Germline values: CDR1 DFQATT, CDR2 SNEGSKA (reference sequence). The junction had 17 bases not matched to a gene; V was cut back by 2 bases and J by 6 bases. This CDR3 is built from 17 residues. Written as DNA, the CDR3 is TGCAGTGCTAGACTCGGTGCGGGACAGGGACATCTAGGCGAGCAGTACTTC. Residues: CSARLGAGQGHLGEQYF.

This clonotype was seen at least ten times. The rearrangement joins TRBV20-1 to TRBJ2-1, with a possible D match to TRBD1 (6 bases). V was cut by 4 bases and J by 7 bases, with 17 bases left in between. This CDR3 contains 14 residues. Germline V gene data show CDR1 as DFQATT and CDR2 as SNEGSKA (reference sequence). The CDR3 loop reads CSATTGQAWNEQFF. Here the CDR3 DNA reads TGCAGTGCTACTACAGGGCAGGCCTGGAATGAGCAGTTCTTC.

The table lists this clonotype with many counts. This chain connects TRBV6-2 or TRBV6-3 to TRBJ1-2, with no clear D. CDR1 and CDR2 from the germline V gene are MNHEY and SVGEGT. Trimming cost V 2 bases and J 3 bases, with 4 bases left between them. The CDR3 consists of 12 residues. CDR3 in DNA: TGTGCCAGCAGTTACGGGTACTATGGCTACACCTTC. Amino acids: CASSYGYYGYTF.

To note about this clonotype: This sequence may be a read error, since a much larger clone differs from it by one base. The CDR3 end shows no conserved phenylalanine or tryptophan, and so a read error is likely. This chain uses TRBV5-1 with TRBJ1-1, with D hard to call. Germline V gene data show CDR1 as SGHRS and CDR2 as YFSETQ. V was trimmed by 4 bases and J by 6 bases, leaving 10 bases between them. This CDR3 contains 12 residues. The CDR3 loop reads CASSLGSAEAFL. CDR3 nucleotide sequence: TGCGCCAGCAGCCTGGGGAGCGCTGAAGCTTTCTTA.

A remark on this clonotype: Just one base apart from a much larger clone, this may be a read error. The chain combines TRBV6-5 with TRBJ1-3; D remains ambiguous. The CDR3 covers 14 residues. CDR1 and CDR2 (germline): MNHEY, SVGAGI. The CDR3 region has the DNA TGTACCAGCACTTCGCCCCACTCTGGAAACACCATATATTTT. Translated: CTSTSPHSGNTIYF.

This clonotype came up many times. This chain connects TRBV20-1 to TRBJ2-1; 9 positions agree with TRBD2. Per the germline V gene, CDR1 is DFQATT and CDR2 is SNEGSKA (reference sequence). This CDR3 is 15 amino acids long. The V segment lost 5 bases and the J segment 7 bases; nucleotides outside the gene matches: 12. The CDR3 nucleotides read TGCAGTGCTTCACTGGGGGCTAGCGGGATGAATGAGCAGTTCTTC. Its translation is CSASLGASGMNEQFF.

Ten or more counts support this clonotype. The genes are TRBV6-6 and TRBJ1-1; D remains ambiguous. V lost 6 bases, J lost 1 base, and 9 bases lay in between. CDR3 size: 13 residues. The germline V gene has CDR1 MNHNY and CDR2 SVGAGI (reference sequence). The CDR3 DNA reads as TGTGCCAGCAGCGGACGGGCGAACACTGAAGCTTTCTTT. It specifies CASSGRANTEAFF.

The CDR3: CASSPERGSTDTQYF. Here the CDR3 DNA reads TGCGCCAGCAGCCCCGAGCGGGGAAGCACAGATACGCAGTATTTT. This chain connects TRBV5-1 to TRBJ2-3, with TRBD2 identical over 7 bases. Germline CDR1 and CDR2: SGHRS and YFSETQ. The ends lost 4 bases at V and 0 bases at J; junction bases unmatched: 5. The CDR3 runs 15 residues.

Ten or more counts support this clonotype. The rearrangement uses TRBV5-1 and TRBJ2-2, with a weak D call TRBD1 (5 bases). The length of the CDR3 is 15 residues. CDR1 is SGHRS and CDR2 is YFSETQ in the germline V gene. The V gene lost 4 bases and the J gene lost 1 base, with 11 bases spanning the gap. CDR3: CASSPGHRNTGELFF. The CDR3 nucleotides read TGCGCCAGCAGCCCCGGACATAGGAACACCGGGGAGCTGTTTTTT.